Below are 27 T cell receptor beta chains sequenced from a single sample in a study of blood T cell repertoires in COVID-19. Assay used: immunoSEQ multiplex PCR; TCRdb lists only in-frame clones, some missing. The sample includes about 88,000 clones, approximately 91% seen only once; the top ten take approximately 1.7%. The sequencing input was peripheral blood. All receptors derive from a man aged 55 to 70 with acute or convalescent COVID-19.

The chain combines TRBV10-3 with TRBJ1-4; TRBD1 matches at 7 bases. With V trimmed by 6 bases and J by 3 bases, 4 bases remained unmatched. This CDR3 comprises 14 residues. Germline V gene lookup returns CDR1 ENHRY and CDR2 SYGVKD. CDR3 amino acids: CAISRQGANEKLFF. The CDR3 region has the DNA TGTGCCATCAGCCGACAGGGAGCTAATGAAAAACTGTTTTTT.

The gene calls are TRBV7-9 and TRBJ2-1, with no clear D. Germline V CDR1 and CDR2: SEHNR, FQNEAQ (reference sequence). The V and J ends lost 5 bases and 7 bases respectively, with 9 bases between them. The CDR3 consists of 12 residues. CDR3 region: CASSRDSNEQFF. The CDR3 DNA sequence: TGTGCCAGCAGCCGTGACTCGAATGAGCAGTTCTTC.

This chain links TRBV6-2 or TRBV6-3 with TRBJ2-7; D is perhaps TRBD1 (5 bases). V lost 2 bases and J 2 bases, leaving 7 bases between the germline ends. The CDR3 spans 13 residues. CDR1 and CDR2 (germline): MNHEY, SVGEGT. The CDR3 sequence: CASSYGAAYEQYF. The DNA of the CDR3 is TGTGCCAGCAGTTACGGGGCGGCCTACGAGCAGTACTTC.

This chain joins TRBV12-3 or TRBV12-4 and TRBJ1-4, with D unresolved. The CDR3 runs 13 residues. V dropped 6 bases and J dropped 8 bases, with 13 bases sitting between them. CDR3 nucleotide sequence: TGTGCCAGCAGATTGACGGGTGAGGAAAAACTGTTTTTT. Amino acid sequence: CASRLTGEEKLFF.

V usage is TRBV11-1 and J usage is TRBJ2-1; 7 positions agree with TRBD2. This CDR3 region has 14 residues. The V and J ends lost 3 bases and 7 bases, in that order; junction bases with no gene match: 6. Per germline, CDR1 SGHAT and CDR2 FQDESV (reference sequence). As DNA, the CDR3 is TGTGCCAGCAGCTTGGTGGGAGGGCGGAATGAGCAGTTCTTC. This codes for CASSLVGGRNEQFF.

The chain employs TRBV24-1 and TRBJ1-2; D is perhaps TRBD1 (5 bases). The germline V and J ends were trimmed by 4 bases and 2 bases, with 10 bases remaining between them. The germline V gene has CDR1 KGHDR and CDR2 SFDVKD. The CDR3 is 14 amino acids. CDR3: CATSDQDKNYGYTF. The CDR3 nucleotides are TGTGCCACCAGTGACCAGGACAAGAACTATGGCTACACCTTC.

V usage is TRBV25-1 and J usage is TRBJ1-4; D gene unclear. V was clipped by 5 bases and J by 0 bases, with 10 bases between them. The CDR3 extends over 15 amino acids. Per the germline V gene, CDR1 is MGHDK and CDR2 is SYGVNS. CDR3 DNA: TGTGCCAGCAGTTCCCCCACTGCAACTAATGAAAAACTGTTTTTT. The encoded protein is CASSSPTATNEKLFF. Variable domain in full (rest from reference TRBV25-1 and TRBJ1-4): EADIYQTPRYLVIGTGKKITLECSQTMGHDKMYWYQQDPGMELHLIHYSYGVNSTEKGDLSSESTVSRIRTEHFPLTLESARPSHTSQYLCASSSPTATNEKLFFGSGTQLSVL.

This chain joins TRBV28 and TRBJ2-7, with TRBD2 as a possible D gene (6 bases). Germline V gene data show CDR1 as MDHEN and CDR2 as SYDVKM. This CDR3 region has 14 residues. V was trimmed by 4 bases and J by 2 bases, leaving 12 bases between them. Here the CDR3 reads CASSSRLVPYEQYF. The CDR3, as DNA: TGTGCCAGCAGTTCTCGACTAGTACCCTACGAGCAGTACTTC.

The CDR3 DNA reads as TGTGCCAGCAGCTTAGAGGGAGACAACCTTTCACCCCTCCACTTT. It encodes CASSLEGDNLSPLHF. The chain is built from TRBV11-2 and TRBJ1-6, with no clear D. This CDR3 has 15 residues. V dropped 0 bases and J dropped 9 bases, with 12 bases sitting between them. Germline lookup yields CDR1 SGHAT and CDR2 FQNNGV.

In this sample, this clone turned up a few times. J is TRBJ2-2 and V is TRBV2; 9 nucleotides align to TRBD2. Germline CDR1 reads SNHLY; CDR2 reads FYNNEI. J gave up 5 bases and V 4 bases, and 5 bases lay outside the gene matches. The CDR3 is made up of 15 amino acids. The CDR3 DNA reads as TGTGCCAGCAGTGGGAGCGGGAGGAGTACCGGGGAGCTGTTTTTT. Translation gives CASSGSGRSTGELFF.

The chain employs TRBV7-2 and TRBJ2-5, with 9 bases that match TRBD2. The CDR3 totals 15 residues. Unmatched junction bases numbered 7, after V lost 8 bases and J lost 0 bases. CDR1 and CDR2 from the germline V gene are SGHTA and FQGNSA. Here the CDR3 reads CASGVAGGDQETQYF. The CDR3, as DNA: TGTGCCAGCGGGGTGGCGGGAGGGGACCAAGAGACCCAGTACTTC.

The chain employs TRBV19 and TRBJ2-3; TRBD2 matches 7 bases. Germline lookup yields CDR1 LNHDA and CDR2 SQIVND (reference sequence). The CDR3 has 15 residues. Unmatched junction bases numbered 4, after V lost 1 base and J lost 3 bases. CDR3 amino acids: CASSIGGRGTDTQYF. The CDR3 nucleotides read TGTGCCAGTAGTATAGGTGGGAGGGGAACAGATACGCAGTATTTT.

The chain's CDR3 is CSVEVQGSGANVLTF. The CDR3 nucleotides read TGCAGCGTTGAAGTGCAGGGGTCTGGGGCCAACGTCCTGACTTTC. The V gene is TRBV29-1, the J gene TRBJ2-6; D is possibly TRBD1 (6 bases). Between the trimmed V and J ends, which lost 1 base and 1 base, there was a span of 8 bases. The length of the CDR3 is 15 residues. Germline CDR1 reads SQVTM; CDR2 reads ANQGSEA.

This clone has just one count. In DNA form, the CDR3 reads TGTGCCAGCTCACCAACCGTTTCTAGCGGAACAGATACGCAGTATTTT. Translating it yields CASSPTVSSGTDTQYF. The chain uses TRBV18 and TRBJ2-3; 7 positions match TRBD2. Germline V CDR1 and CDR2: KGHSH, LQKENI. V lost 2 bases to trimming and J lost 3 bases; unmatched junction nucleotides: 8. This CDR3 has 16 residues.

This rearrangement joins TRBV6-2 or TRBV6-3 to TRBJ2-3; 12 positions agree with TRBD2. CDR3 size: 17 residues. Trimming at V came to 5 bases and at J to 5 bases, leaving 11 bases not matched to a gene. Germline assignment: CDR1 MNHEY and CDR2 SVGEGT. CDR3 DNA sequence: TGTGCCAGCAGTGCTCCCGCGGGACTAGCGGGTCAAGATACGCAGTATTTT. Protein: CASSAPAGLAGQDTQYF.

The chain employs TRBV6-2 or TRBV6-3 and TRBJ1-5; weak D call: TRBD1 (5 bases). V shed 0 bases and J shed 4 bases, with 19 bases lying between them. Per germline, CDR1 MNHEY and CDR2 SVGEGT. The CDR3 is 18 amino acids. The CDR3: CASSYSIREGVRNQPQHF. As DNA, the CDR3 is TGTGCCAGCAGTTACTCGATAAGGGAAGGGGTCCGTAATCAGCCCCAGCATTTT.

The chain carries TRBV14 and TRBJ2-7, with 8 positions matching TRBD2. Germline-derived CDR1 and CDR2 are SGHDN and FVKESK. J was trimmed by 1 base and V by 6 bases; bases with no gene match: 5. The CDR3 has 14 residues. The CDR3 bases are TGTGCCAGCAGAAAAGCGGGAGCTTCCTACGAGCAGTACTTC. Translated: CASRKAGASYEQYF.

This sequence joins TRBV7-4 and TRBJ2-5; 15 positions agree with TRBD2. Unmatched junction bases numbered 3, after V lost 5 bases and J lost 5 bases. This CDR3 has 15 amino acids. Germline V gene sequence: CDR1 SGHVT, CDR2 SQSDAQ. The CDR3 protein is CASSRTSGRDETQYF. In DNA, the CDR3 is TGTGCCAGCAGCCGGACTAGCGGGAGGGATGAGACCCAGTACTTC. Full variable domain (remainder filled in from reference TRBV7-4 and TRBJ2-5): GAGVSQSPRYKVAKRGRDVALRCDSISGHVTLYWYRQTLGQGSEVLTYSQSDAQRDKSGRPSGRFSAERPERSVSTLKIQRTEQGDSAVYLCASSRTSGRDETQYFGPGTRLLVL.

The V and J genes are TRBV18 and TRBJ2-7; no firm D call. CDR1 KGHSH and CDR2 LQKENI come from the germline V gene. Trimming left V 5 bases short and J 2 bases short, with 10 bases between. The CDR3 consists of 13 residues. The CDR3 nucleotides read TGTGCCAGCTCAGGGCAGGTAGCCTACGAGCAGTACTTC. Translation gives CASSGQVAYEQYF.

This clone was detected once. Other DNA sequences of this sample code for an identical CDR3. V gene TRBV9 combines with J gene TRBJ2-7; possibly TRBD2 for D (5 bases). This CDR3 has 14 residues. CDR1 and CDR2 (germline): SGDLS, YYNGEE. The V gene lost 0 bases and the J gene lost 2 bases, with 9 bases spanning the gap. The CDR3 sequence is CASSVGGVPYEQYF. The CDR3, as DNA: TGTGCCAGCAGCGTAGGGGGAGTCCCCTACGAGCAGTACTTC.

A single count supports this clone. This chain joins TRBV25-1 and TRBJ2-3; TRBD2 might be the D (6 bases). The CDR3 is 16 amino acids. Trimming took off 5 bases at V and 0 bases at J, with 15 bases between the two ends. Germline CDR1 reads MGHDK; CDR2 reads SYGVNS. CDR3 sequence reads: CASSKTGTPSTDTQYF. CDR3 DNA: TGTGCCAGCAGTAAGACTGGGACTCCTAGCACAGATACGCAGTATTTT.

This sequence joins TRBV29-1 and TRBJ2-2; 8 bases match TRBD2. The CDR3 runs to 14 residues. Germline V gives CDR1 SQVTM, CDR2 ANQGSEA. The trim removed 5 bases at V and 3 bases at J, leaving 5 bases unmatched. This CDR3 is CSVFKREHTGELFF. The CDR3 bases are TGCAGCGTTTTTAAGCGGGAGCACACCGGGGAGCTGTTTTTT.

The chain uses TRBV3-1 (or the pseudogene TRBV3-2) and TRBJ2-3, with TRBD2 as a possible D gene (5 bases). V shed 0 bases and J shed 6 bases, with 7 bases lying between them. Germline V lookup: CDR1 LGHDT, CDR2 YNNKEL (reference sequence). This CDR3 has 13 amino acids. Here the CDR3 reads CASSQETRDTQYF. CDR3 coding DNA: TGTGCCAGCAGCCAAGAAACTAGGGATACGCAGTATTTT.

The CDR3 loop reads CASSEFSLAYSYNEQFF. In DNA, the CDR3 is TGCGCCAGCAGTGAGTTCAGCCTAGCGTATTCCTACAATGAGCAGTTCTTC. The chain employs TRBV10-1 and TRBJ2-1, with D maybe TRBD2 (6 bases). Germline CDR1 and CDR2: WNHNN and SYGVQD (reference sequence). The CDR3 sequence is 17 residues long. Trimming cost V 1 base and J 1 base, with 14 bases left between them.

This chain links TRBV5-4 with TRBJ2-7; D unresolved. Trimming left V 2 bases short and J 4 bases short, with 7 bases between. This CDR3 has 12 amino acids. The germline V gene has CDR1 SGHNT and CDR2 YYREEE (reference sequence). Here the CDR3 reads CASSFLDYEQYF. CDR3 nucleotide sequence: TGTGCCAGCAGCTTTTTAGATTACGAGCAGTACTTC.

This chain joins TRBV27 and TRBJ2-3; D perhaps matches TRBD1 (5 bases). The CDR3 covers 12 residues. V was cut by 5 bases and J by 8 bases, with 11 bases left in between. Germline lookup yields CDR1 MNHEY and CDR2 SMNVEV (reference sequence). CDR3: CASSPLRGTQYF. Here the CDR3 DNA reads TGTGCCAGCAGTCCCCTTAGGGGTACGCAGTATTTT.

The gene calls are TRBV6-4 and TRBJ2-7, with TRBD2 identical over 15 bases. The germline V gene encodes CDR1 MRHNA and CDR2 SNTAGT. CDR3 length: 17 residues. Germline trimming cut 4 bases from V and 6 bases from J; bases unmatched to any gene: 10. CDR3 bases: TGTGCCAGCAGTGGAGGACTAGCGGGAGGGCTTAGGGCCGAGCAGTACTTC. Translated, it gives CASSGGLAGGLRAEQYF.